This section outlines one T cell receptor beta chain sequence together with its context. Its specificity is unknown. Clones were read by immunoSEQ multiplex PCR, and TCRdb kept only the in-frame ones, dropping some. The profile shows millions of clones, around 90% of them singletons. Germline trimming cut 0 bases from V and 5 bases from J; bases unmatched to any gene: 13. CDR3 length: 17 residues. Per the germline V gene, CDR1 is SGHNT and CDR2 is YYREEE (reference sequence). The sample originates from a study of shared clonotypes between healthy human individuals. General study findings and limits: Naive CD4 clonotypes overlapped across a few donors at around 4.8%.

This chain joins TRBV5-4 and TRBJ2-5; TRBD1 agrees at 7 bases. The sample comprised naive CD4+ T cells sorted from blood. Subset: CD45RA+ positively selected. The TCR comes from a man aged 18 to 30 in good health. In DNA form, the CDR3 reads TGTGCCAGCAGCTTGGGAGGGAACAGGGGCCGCGGGGAGACCCAGTACTTC. Amino acid sequence: CASSLGGNRGRGETQYF.